Presented here are 17 T cell receptor beta chains from one specimen sequenced in a study of post-analysis software for immune sequencing data. These TCRs' antigens remain unknown. Points from the study as a whole: In patients, roughly five TRBV segments were more frequent than in controls, with TRBV5-6, TRBV5-1 and TRBV20-1 among them.

Carried by the TCR beta cDNA libraries were unique molecular identifiers. TCRdb called the PCR reads again in MiXCR, with one record for every CDR3 protein. The sample lists about 540,000 distinct CDR3 sequences, 34% occurring once. The specimen sequenced was blood. The receptors shown here come from a girl aged 2-17 years with multiple sclerosis.

The J gene is TRBJ1-2, the V gene TRBV20-1; 8 bases are shared with TRBD1. The CDR3 spans 15 residues. Germline assignment: CDR1 DFQATT and CDR2 SNEGSKA (reference sequence). V was clipped by 3 bases and J by 1 base; unmatched bases: 7. Written as DNA, the CDR3 is TGCAGTGCTAGGGACAGGGCCGGGTTTAACTATGGCTACACCTTC. This codes for CSARDRAGFNYGYTF.

The rearrangement joins TRBV6-5 to TRBJ1-3, with 7 bases fitting TRBD1. This CDR3 is 18 amino acids long. Germline V gene sequence: CDR1 MNHEY, CDR2 SVGAGI. V lost 2 bases and J lost 3; bases outside the gene matches: 13. CDR3 sequence (DNA): TGTGCCAGCAGTTACCTGGGCATACAGGGGATCGGTGGAAACACCATATATTTT. This gives the protein CASSYLGIQGIGGNTIYF.

This clonotype turned up a few times. This sequence joins TRBV11-2 and TRBJ1-4, with a possible D match to TRBD1 (5 bases). Germline V gives CDR1 SGHAT, CDR2 FQNNGV. This CDR3 has 13 residues. V was clipped by 3 bases and J by 10 bases, with 12 bases between them. CDR3 nucleotide sequence: TGTGCCAGCAGCTTTGGCCAGGGCCGAAAACTGTTTTTT. It specifies CASSFGQGRKLFF.

The chain links TRBV3-1 to TRBJ2-7; D is possibly TRBD1 (6 bases). This CDR3 is built from 16 residues. V dropped 1 base and J dropped 0 bases, with 13 bases sitting between them. Per the germline V gene, CDR1 is LGHDT and CDR2 is YNNKEL (reference sequence). The CDR3 sequence: CASSQGSQGRSYEQYF. In nucleotides, the CDR3 is TGTGCCAGCAGCCAAGGGTCTCAGGGGCGCTCCTACGAGCAGTACTTC.

This clonotype is a singleton in its sample. The rearrangement joins TRBV2 to TRBJ1-5; maybe TRBD1 (5 bases). V lost 1 base, J lost 9 bases, and 7 bases lay in between. The CDR3 covers 12 residues. Per germline, CDR1 SNHLY and CDR2 FYNNEI. This chain's CDR3 is CASSEEGRPQHF. The CDR3 nucleotides are TGTGCCAGCAGTGAAGAGGGACGGCCCCAGCATTTT.

The chain links TRBV20-1 to TRBJ1-2; D gene uncertain. The germline V gene has CDR1 DFQATT and CDR2 SNEGSKA (reference sequence). The CDR3 runs 12 residues. Trimming took 3 bases from V and 4 from J, leaving 9 bases between them. The CDR3 nucleotides read TGCAGTGCTAGGGACCCCAGCTATGGCTACACCTTC. Encoded protein: CSARDPSYGYTF.

A few counts support this clonotype. The CDR3 sequence is CATSASPGQPNYGYTF. CDR3 DNA sequence: TGTGCCACCAGCGCAAGTCCAGGGCAGCCCAACTATGGCTACACCTTC. The gene calls are TRBV15 and TRBJ1-2; TRBD1 might be the D (5 bases). The CDR3 runs to 16 residues. V was clipped by 5 bases and J by 2 bases, with 18 bases between them. Germline CDR1 is LNHNV and CDR2 is YYDKDF (reference sequence).

This clonotype has more than one count but fewer than ten. The chain combines TRBV20-1 with TRBJ1-1, with D unresolved. CDR3 length: 12 residues. Germline CDR1 DFQATT, CDR2 SNEGSKA (reference sequence). Here the CDR3 DNA reads TGCAGGGGAGGAGCTTGGGGCACTGAAGCTTTCTTT. Amino acids: CRGGAWGTEAFF.

This sequence joins TRBV12-3 or TRBV12-4 and TRBJ2-5; 9 bases agree with TRBD1. V lost 4 bases to trimming and J lost 3 bases; unmatched junction nucleotides: 9. The CDR3 contains 16 residues. The CDR3 sequence: CASSSPDRGPEETQYF. CDR3 bases: TGTGCCAGCAGTTCCCCGGACAGGGGTCCCGAAGAGACCCAGTACTTC.

The rearrangement uses TRBV11-1 and TRBJ1-1, with 7 bases lining up with TRBD1. Germline CDR1 reads SGHAT; CDR2 reads FQDESV (reference sequence). The CDR3 runs to 13 residues. Trimming at V came to 4 bases and at J to 7 bases, leaving 6 bases not matched to a gene. The DNA of the CDR3 is TGTGCCAGCAGCTCGGGACAGTTAATTGAAGCTTTCTTT. Translating it yields CASSSGQLIEAFF.

For this clonotype: One end of the junction varies from germline; a read error may be responsible. V usage is TRBV27 and J usage is TRBJ2-1, with TRBD2 matching over 8 bases. This CDR3 is built from 19 residues. Germline CDR1 is MNHEY and CDR2 is SMNVEV (reference sequence). The CDR3 loop is CASSLSSAGALSSYNVQFF. The DNA for the CDR3 is TGTGCCAGCAGTTTAAGTTCAGCGGGGGCCCTCAGCTCCTACAATGTGCAGTTCTTC.

The gene calls are TRBV20-1 and TRBJ1-5; D is perhaps TRBD1 (5 bases). V dropped 2 bases and J dropped 2 bases, with 13 bases sitting between them. CDR3 size: 15 residues. Germline V gene data show CDR1 as DFQATT and CDR2 as SNEGSKA (reference sequence). The CDR3 region has the DNA TGCAGTGCTAGACCTAGAGGGGACGGCAATCAGCCCCAGCATTTT. Its protein is CSARPRGDGNQPQHF.

The chain uses TRBV6-6 and TRBJ2-3, with D possibly being TRBD2 (5 bases). The CDR3 is 16 amino acids. The ends were cut back, 4 bases at V and 4 bases at J, with 18 bases in the middle. Germline lookup yields CDR1 MNHNY and CDR2 SVGAGI (reference sequence). In nucleotides, the CDR3 is TGTGCCAGCAGTTCCGATGGAGGAGGTCGACCAGATACGCAGTATTTT. This sequence encodes CASSSDGGGRPDTQYF.

The rearrangement uses TRBV7-9 and TRBJ1-1; 7 bases are a match to TRBD1. V lost 6 bases and J lost 4; bases outside the gene matches: 11. Per the germline V gene, CDR1 is SEHNR and CDR2 is FQNEAQ (reference sequence). This CDR3 is built from 15 residues. The CDR3 DNA sequence: TGTGCCAGCAGACAACTCAGGGGGTCGGGCACTGAAGCTTTCTTT. Protein: CASRQLRGSGTEAFF.

Only a few counts were recorded for this clonotype. The V call is TRBV12-5, the J call TRBJ2-3; D is unclear. Germline lookup yields CDR1 LGHNT and CDR2 FRNRAP. The CDR3 spans 14 residues. Trimming removed 0 bases from V and 3 bases from J, with 7 bases in between. The CDR3 DNA follows: TGTGCTAGTGGTTTGGTCCCCGGTACAGATACGCAGTATTTT. This gives the protein CASGLVPGTDTQYF.

Details on this clonotype: The CDR3 ends on some other residue instead of the conserved phenylalanine or tryptophan, so this is likely a read error. CDR3: CASSFRQAYNEQFC. The CDR3, as DNA: TGTGCCAGCAGCTTCCGACAGGCTTACAATGAGCAGTTCTGC. The J gene is TRBJ2-1, the V gene TRBV7-2; tentative D call: TRBD1 (6 bases). The germline V and J ends were trimmed by 3 bases and 4 bases, with 10 bases remaining between them. The length of the CDR3 is 14 residues. Germline CDR1 SGHTA, CDR2 FQGNSA.

The chain employs TRBV4-2 and TRBJ1-6, with D possibly matching TRBD1 (5 bases). CDR1 and CDR2 from the germline V gene are LGHNA and YNFKEQ. Trimming cost V 1 base and J 7 bases, with 11 bases left between them. The CDR3 contains 15 residues. This CDR3 is CASSQVEWGNSPLHF. The CDR3 DNA sequence: TGTGCCAGCAGCCAAGTCGAATGGGGGAATTCACCCCTCCACTTT.